These 14 T cell receptor beta chains came from one sample sequenced in a study of blood T cell repertoires in COVID-19. Clones were sequenced by immunoSEQ multiplex PCR, and TCRdb holds only the in-frame ones, with some missing. The profile shows about 96,000 clones, less than 85% of them singletons. The sequenced sample was peripheral blood. Receptor source: a woman aged 55-69 years with acute or convalescent COVID-19.

The rearrangement joins TRBV27 to TRBJ1-1; tentative D call: TRBD1 (5 bases). With 4 bases removed from V and 1 base from J, the gap between germline ends came to 10 bases. Germline V gene data show CDR1 as MNHEY and CDR2 as SMNVEV (reference sequence). CDR3 size: 14 residues. CDR3 protein: CASSYVGRNTEAFF. The CDR3 DNA follows: TGTGCCAGCAGTTATGTGGGGCGGAACACTGAAGCTTTCTTT.

V is TRBV9 and J is TRBJ1-4, with 8 bases identical to TRBD1. CDR1 is SGDLS, CDR2 YYNGEE, per germline. V shed 4 bases and J 8 bases; nucleotides not matched to a gene: 7. This CDR3 contains 14 residues. CDR3 in DNA: TGTGCCAGCAGCCCACAGGGGGTCGAGGAAAAACTGTTTTTT. Amino acid sequence: CASSPQGVEEKLFF.

J is TRBJ2-7 and V is TRBV2; no clear D. Germline CDR1 is SNHLY and CDR2 is FYNNEI. CDR3 length: 14 residues. V lost 6 bases to trimming and J lost 2 bases, with 14 bases between them. The CDR3 protein is CASSRGLNTYEQYF. The CDR3 nucleotides are TGTGCCAGCAGCCGAGGTTTAAATACCTACGAGCAGTACTTC.

This clone was detected only a few times. The V gene is TRBV4-1, the J gene TRBJ1-1, with 8 nucleotides matching TRBD1. This CDR3 has 17 residues. The V gene's germline CDR1 is MGHRA and CDR2 YSYEKL. Germline trimming cut 1 base from V and 1 base from J; bases unmatched to any gene: 8. The CDR3 loop is CASSQGGRGQGNTEAFF. The DNA of the CDR3 is TGCGCCAGCAGCCAAGGAGGCAGGGGGCAGGGGAACACTGAAGCTTTCTTT.

This clone has only a few counts. The chain links TRBV28 to TRBJ1-6, with D possibly being TRBD1 (5 bases). V was trimmed by 5 bases and J by 10 bases, leaving 18 bases between them. The CDR3 is 15 residues long. The germline V gene has CDR1 MDHEN and CDR2 SYDVKM. DNA of the CDR3: TGTGCCAGCAGTCTCCCCGGGGGGGAATCGTCACCCCTCCACTTT. Residues: CASSLPGGESSPLHF.

The CDR3 loop is CASSLMGRDYGYTF. As DNA, the CDR3 is TGTGCCAGCAGCCTAATGGGGCGCGACTATGGCTACACCTTC. The chain employs TRBV7-2 and TRBJ1-2, with TRBD1 as a possible D gene (5 bases). V was pared by 5 bases and J by 3 bases, with 13 bases between. Germline-derived CDR1 and CDR2 are SGHTA and FQGNSA. This CDR3 is 14 amino acids long.

V is TRBV28 and J is TRBJ1-1, with a possible D match to TRBD1 (5 bases). The germline V gene encodes CDR1 MDHEN and CDR2 SYDVKM. The ends were cut back, 6 bases at V and 3 bases at J, with 20 bases in the middle. The length of the CDR3 is 16 residues. The chain's CDR3 is CASRTRQYRLDTEAFF. The CDR3 region has the DNA TGTGCCAGCAGGACTAGACAGTATCGATTGGACACTGAAGCTTTCTTT.

The CDR3 DNA reads as TGTGCCAGCAGCCGCAGGGGTGACCAGCCCCAGCATTTT. This encodes CASSRRGDQPQHF. The genes are TRBV7-2 and TRBJ1-5; perhaps TRBD1 as D (6 bases). Germline V CDR1 and CDR2: SGHTA, FQGNSA. This CDR3 spans 13 amino acids. Trimming stripped 5 bases from V and 7 bases from J, with 12 bases between. Looking up the rest from reference TRBV7-2 and TRBJ1-5 gives the full variable domain: GAGVSQSPSNKVTEKGKDVELRCDPISGHTALYWYRQSLGQGLEFLIYFQGNSAPDKSGLPSDRFSAERTGGSVSTLTIQRTQQEDSAVYLCASSRRGDQPQHFGDGTRLSIL.

The J gene is TRBJ1-6, the V gene TRBV9; D might be TRBD1 (5 bases). Germline V lookup: CDR1 SGDLS, CDR2 YYNGEE. Trimming stripped 0 bases from V and 6 bases from J, with 13 bases between. The CDR3 is 16 residues long. Here the CDR3 DNA reads TGTGCCAGCAGCGTAGACTCAGGAGGGACTAATTCACCCCTCCACTTT. This translates into CASSVDSGGTNSPLHF.

The chain uses TRBV6-5 and TRBJ1-1; 7 bases agree with TRBD1. Unmatched junction bases numbered 10, after V lost 8 bases and J lost 4 bases. The CDR3 runs 14 residues. Per germline, CDR1 MNHEY and CDR2 SVGAGI. Here the CDR3 reads CASATDRRGTEAFF. CDR3 DNA sequence: TGTGCCAGCGCCACGGACAGGAGGGGCACTGAAGCTTTCTTT.

This chain links TRBV3-1 (or the pseudogene TRBV3-2) with TRBJ1-6; D gene uncertain. V lost 4 bases, J lost 7 bases, and 8 bases lay in between. Germline values: CDR1 LGHDT, CDR2 YNNKEL (reference sequence). The CDR3 covers 13 residues. The CDR3 loop is CASSPDGNSPLHF. The CDR3 DNA follows: TGTGCCAGCAGCCCCGACGGGAATTCACCCCTCCACTTT.

The CDR3 nucleotides are TGCAGCGTGGCGCACGGGACAGTCTCGGGCGGGGAGCTGTTTTTT. It codes for CSVAHGTVSGGELFF. This chain connects TRBV29-1 to TRBJ2-2; 7 bases align to TRBD1. The V gene end was trimmed by 6 bases and the J gene end by 7 bases; junction bases not matched to a gene: 14. CDR3 length: 15 residues. Germline CDR1 SQVTM, CDR2 ANQGSEA.

The V and J genes are TRBV30 and TRBJ1-2; no definite D call. CDR1 and CDR2 (germline): GTSNPN, SVGIG (reference sequence). Trimming stripped 0 bases from V and 2 bases from J, with 10 bases between. CDR3 size: 14 residues. CDR3 DNA sequence: TGTGCCTGGAGTGTACTTAGGAGAAACTATGGCTACACCTTC. This encodes CAWSVLRRNYGYTF.

The chain combines TRBV7-3 with TRBJ1-1; D is possibly TRBD1 (5 bases). This CDR3 has 13 amino acids. Germline CDR1 is SGHTA and CDR2 is FQGTGA. The ends were cut back, 2 bases at V and 3 bases at J, with 7 bases in the middle. CDR3 coding DNA: TGTGCCAGCAGCTTAGACAGTCACACTGAAGCTTTCTTT. The encoded protein is CASSLDSHTEAFF.